The 17 T cell receptor beta chains given below trace back to one sample, sequenced in a study of shared clonotypes between healthy human individuals. Using immunoSEQ multiplex PCR, the repertoire was profiled, and TCRdb retains in-frame clones only, with some absent. This repertoire shows a few million clones, 80% to 95% found once; its top ten account for about 0.39%. Sample: naive CD4+ T cells from PBMCs. As to subset: CD45RA+ positively selected. The source of these receptors is a man younger than 35 in good health. Some clones in this sample may be carry-over from other donors' samples.

The gene calls are TRBV5-1 and TRBJ2-5; D possibly matches TRBD1 or TRBD2 (5 bases each). CDR3 length: 14 amino acids. The germline V gene encodes CDR1 SGHRS and CDR2 YFSETQ. The V end was cut by 2 bases, the J end by 2 bases, with 10 bases between. Written as DNA, the CDR3 is TGCGCCAGCAGCTTTATTGAGGGGCAAGAGACCCAGTACTTC. It is translated as CASSFIEGQETQYF.

The rearrangement links TRBV7-2 to TRBJ2-7, with a weak D call TRBD1 (5 bases). This CDR3 region has 13 residues. Between the trimmed V and J ends, which lost 5 bases and 5 bases, there was a span of 13 bases. In germline, CDR1 is SGHTA, CDR2 FQGNSA. CDR3 bases: TGTGCCAGCAGCCGTAGGACACAGCACGAGCAGTACTTC. Amino acids: CASSRRTQHEQYF.

This clone is a singleton in its sample. The chain combines TRBV5-1 with TRBJ2-5, with a weak D call TRBD1 (6 bases). With 5 bases removed from V and 5 bases from J, the gap between germline ends came to 16 bases. The germline CDR1 and CDR2 sequences are SGHRS and YFSETQ. This CDR3 contains 14 residues. CDR3 DNA: TGCGCCAGCAGACGTACAGGGTCGAAGGAGACCCAGTACTTC. As protein: CASRRTGSKETQYF.

V usage is TRBV4-2 and J usage is TRBJ1-2; D unclear. CDR3 length: 16 residues. Germline CDR1 reads LGHNA; CDR2 reads YNFKEQ. The V end was cut by 0 bases, the J end by 6 bases, with 17 bases between. CDR3 coding DNA: TGTGCCAGCAGCCAAGAGGACGCGGGAGGCACTGATGGCTACACCTTC. Translation: CASSQEDAGGTDGYTF.

The chain combines TRBV7-6 with TRBJ2-3; TRBD1 or TRBD2 may be the D gene (6 bases each). Germline loops: CDR1 SGHVS, CDR2 FNYEAQ. The CDR3 totals 15 residues. V was cut by 5 bases and J by 2 bases, with 14 bases left in between. CDR3 sequence: CASSPEGGVTDTQYF. CDR3 nucleotides: TGTGCCAGCAGCCCGGAGGGGGGCGTCACAGATACGCAGTATTTT.

The chain uses TRBV7-9 and TRBJ2-3; no clear D gene. The CDR3 consists of 15 residues. The V gene lost 7 bases and the J gene lost 4 bases, with 18 bases spanning the gap. From germline, CDR1 is SEHNR and CDR2 FQNEAQ (reference sequence). The CDR3 region has the DNA TGTGCCAGCAACCGACCGGGTCTCAGGCCAGATACGCAGTATTTT. Protein product: CASNRPGLRPDTQYF.

The rearrangement joins TRBV6-1 to TRBJ1-5, with D possibly TRBD1 on 5 matching bases. V was shortened by 5 bases and J by 0 bases, with 11 bases between the two germline ends. This CDR3 has 15 residues. CDR1 and CDR2 from the germline V gene are MNHNS and SASEGT. The chain's CDR3 is CASSMGQHSNQPQHF. The DNA for the CDR3 is TGTGCCAGCAGTATGGGGCAGCATAGCAATCAGCCCCAGCATTTT.

This clone appeared a few times. The sample carries other DNA sequences with the same CDR3. The chain combines TRBV28 with TRBJ2-7, with 7 bases matching TRBD1. This CDR3 has 12 residues. The V segment lost 7 bases and the J segment 2 bases; nucleotides outside the gene matches: 2. CDR1 and CDR2 from the germline V gene are MDHEN and SYDVKM. CDR3 coding DNA: TGTGCCAGCAAGGGACAGACCTACGAGCAGTACTTC. This gives the protein CASKGQTYEQYF.

This chain uses TRBV6-6 with TRBJ1-2; no reliable D call. CDR1 and CDR2 from the germline V gene are MNHNY and SVGAGI (reference sequence). Between the trimmed V and J ends, which lost 10 bases and 5 bases, there was a span of 26 bases. The CDR3 has 16 residues. CDR3 region: CATCEGATCPLYGYTF. The CDR3 nucleotides read TGTGCCACCTGTGAGGGTGCGACATGCCCGTTATATGGCTACACCTTC.

The V gene is TRBV5-6, the J gene TRBJ2-2; D remains unclear. V lost 0 bases and J 1 base, leaving 10 bases between the germline ends. The CDR3 is made up of 16 amino acids. Germline V gene sequence: CDR1 SGHDT, CDR2 YYEEEE. CDR3 bases: TGTGCCAGCAGCTTGGTCCGGCTTTTGAACACCGGGGAGCTGTTTTTT. This codes for CASSLVRLLNTGELFF.

The V gene is TRBV11-2, the J gene TRBJ2-1; TRBD2 agrees at 9 bases. The CDR3 is 17 amino acids. The V segment lost 1 base and the J segment 4 bases; nucleotides outside the gene matches: 8. Germline-derived CDR1 and CDR2 are SGHAT and FQNNGV. The CDR3: CASSLVVRAGGYNEQFF. The DNA of the CDR3 is TGTGCCAGCAGCTTAGTGGTGCGGGCGGGAGGGTACAATGAGCAGTTCTTC.

This clone has more than one count but fewer than ten. This chain uses TRBV18 with TRBJ2-2; D is perhaps TRBD2 (5 bases). The germline V gene has CDR1 KGHSH and CDR2 LQKENI. The CDR3 runs to 14 residues. V gave up 6 bases and J gave up 5 bases, with 13 bases separating them. CDR3 sequence reads: CASSQSGGTGELFF. In nucleotides, the CDR3 is TGTGCCAGCTCCCAATCAGGCGGGACCGGGGAGCTGTTTTTT.

This clone was detected only once. The genes are TRBV4-3 and TRBJ2-1, with D unresolved. The CDR3 totals 16 residues. V lost 0 bases and J lost 0, with 9 bases in between. The germline CDR1 and CDR2 sequences are LGHNA and YSLEER. DNA for the CDR3: TGCGCCAGCAGCCAAGACTTCCTCGACTCCTACAATGAGCAGTTCTTC. Protein product: CASSQDFLDSYNEQFF.

The genes are TRBV5-1 and TRBJ2-7; weak D call: TRBD1 (6 bases). CDR3 size: 14 residues. Between the trimmed V and J ends, which lost 0 bases and 6 bases, there was a span of 13 bases. Germline V CDR1 and CDR2: SGHRS, YFSETQ. CDR3 region: CASSLGLQGREQYF. The CDR3 DNA is TGCGCCAGCAGCTTGGGATTACAGGGACGCGAGCAGTACTTC.

The chain recombines TRBV28 with TRBJ2-6; 8 bases are shared with TRBD1. CDR1 is MDHEN and CDR2 is SYDVKM in the germline V gene. V lost 4 bases and J lost 1; bases outside the gene matches: 9. The CDR3 is made up of 18 amino acids. CDR3 amino acids: CASSYRQGLKSGANVLTF. The CDR3 nucleotides read TGTGCCAGCAGTTATCGACAGGGGTTGAAATCTGGGGCCAACGTCCTGACTTTC.

The sample holds one count of this clone. The J gene is TRBJ2-2, the V gene TRBV18, with 10 bases identical to TRBD2. The germline gives CDR1 KGHSH, CDR2 LQKENI. J was trimmed by 0 bases and V by 3 bases; bases with no gene match: 13. The CDR3 length is 20 residues. The CDR3, as DNA: TGTGCCAGCTCACCCCGACTAGCGGGCTACCGCGAAGCGAACACCGGGGAGCTGTTTTTT. It translates to CASSPRLAGYREANTGELFF.

As for this clone: Other nucleotide sequences in the sample specify the same CDR3. V and J are TRBV5-6 and TRBJ2-3, with 8 bases fitting TRBD1. The CDR3 length is 15 residues. CDR1 and CDR2 (germline): SGHDT, YYEEEE. V was clipped by 4 bases and J by 1 base; unmatched bases: 5. This CDR3 reads CASSPTGGGTDTQYF. The CDR3 DNA is TGTGCCAGCAGCCCTACAGGGGGAGGCACAGATACGCAGTATTTT.